The source of this T cell receptor beta chain is a study of regulatory T cells in long-lasting Graves disease. Study-level background: Disease was considered persistent Graves' disease after over 5 years of antithyroid drugs (with positive TSH receptor antibodies). Study outcomes and limitations: Persistent disease preferred TRBV28, TRBJ1-2 and TRBJ2-5; new disease, TRBV20-1 and TRBJ2-1. TCR diversity was lower in persistent Graves' patients than in newly diagnosed ones.

The V gene's germline CDR1 is MDHEN and CDR2 SYDVKM. The V end was cut by 1 base, the J end by 7 bases, with 19 bases between. The CDR3 covers 17 residues. Time point of the sample: persistent/refractory GD, antithyroid drugs over 5 years with positive TRAb. TCR sequences were obtained from RNA taken from PBMCs. In Xi'an, China, an endocrinology department was the source of patients. HTBI primers from iRepertoire and Arm-PCR of CDR3 regions yielded the TCR beta libraries. TCRdb itself ran the multiplex PCR reads through MiXCR, one entry per CDR3 protein. The sample records around 450,000 distinct CDR3 sequences, 20% to 25% being singletons. This clonotype was seen repeatedly, ten times or more. The antigen is undetermined.

This chain links TRBV28 with TRBJ2-2; possibly TRBD2 for D (6 bases). This receptor was obtained from a female donor with Graves disease. The sequencing here drew on peripheral blood mononuclear cells (PBMCs), taken when the disease was refractory, from a patient treated with antithyroid drugs. CDR3 DNA sequence: TGTGCCAGCAGTTTATCTTATGCGCCCCGGAGGGACGGGGAGCTGTTTTTT. Amino acid sequence: CASSLSYAPRRDGELFF.